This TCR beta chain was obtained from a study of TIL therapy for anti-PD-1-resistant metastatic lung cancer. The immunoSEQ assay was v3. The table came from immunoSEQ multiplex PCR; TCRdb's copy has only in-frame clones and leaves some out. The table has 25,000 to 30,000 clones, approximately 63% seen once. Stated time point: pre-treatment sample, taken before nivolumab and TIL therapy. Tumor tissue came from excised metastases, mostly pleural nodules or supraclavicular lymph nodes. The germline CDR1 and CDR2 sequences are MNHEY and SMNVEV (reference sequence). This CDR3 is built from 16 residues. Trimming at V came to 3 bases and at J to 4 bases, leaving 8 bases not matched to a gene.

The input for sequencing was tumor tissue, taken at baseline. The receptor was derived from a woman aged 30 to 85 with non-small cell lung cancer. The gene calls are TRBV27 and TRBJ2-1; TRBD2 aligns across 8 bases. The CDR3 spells CASSFITGGPYNEQFF. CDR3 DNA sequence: TGTGCCAGCAGTTTTATTACGGGAGGGCCGTACAATGAGCAGTTCTTC.